What follows are 5 T cell receptor beta chains derived from one specimen sequenced in a study of OX40 agonist ivuxolimab in advanced cancers. Method: immunoSEQ multiplex PCR; TCRdb's copy keeps in-frame clones and lacks some. The repertoire consists of roughly 70,000 clones, with approximately 86% occurring once and the leading ten covering roughly 3%. The sequencing used CD4+ or CD8+ T cells sorted from blood, collected in a trial of the OX40 agonist ivuxolimab. The receptor source for this set is an adult with an advanced solid tumor such as melanoma, head and neck, liver or kidney cancer.

The genes are TRBV30 and TRBJ2-3; 7 positions match TRBD2. The CDR3 covers 14 residues. Looked up from germline, CDR1 is GTSNPN and CDR2 is SVGIG (reference sequence). The junction had 15 bases not matched to a gene; V was cut back by 7 bases and J by 8 bases. As DNA, the CDR3 is TGTGCCTCCTCTAGCGGCGCTGTTTCCGGTACGCAGTATTTT. Translating it yields CASSSGAVSGTQYF.

This clone has just one count. The rearrangement uses TRBV11-2 and TRBJ2-7, with D hard to call. Germline lookup yields CDR1 SGHAT and CDR2 FQNNGV. The CDR3 totals 14 residues. Trimming removed 0 bases from V and 0 bases from J, with 6 bases in between. This CDR3 is CASSLETPSYEQYF. CDR3 nucleotides: TGTGCCAGCAGCTTAGAAACACCCTCCTACGAGCAGTACTTC.

Notes on this clone: Germline and junction disagree at one end, which may indicate a read error. V gene TRBV13 combines with J gene TRBJ1-2; 9 bases agree with TRBD1. This CDR3 comprises 13 residues. The germline V gene encodes CDR1 PRHDT and CDR2 FYEKMQ (reference sequence). In nucleotides, the CDR3 is TGTGCCAGCAGCCGGGACAGGGATCGGGGCTACGCTTTC. This translates into CASSRDRDRGYAF.

The chain carries TRBV7-2 and TRBJ2-1; a weak D match, TRBD1 (6 bases). The CDR3 length is 14 residues. The V end lost 2 bases, the J end lost 9 bases, and 14 bases lay between the germline ends. Germline V gene data show CDR1 as SGHTA and CDR2 as FQGNSA. CDR3 nucleotides: TGTGCCAGCAGCTTACGGGAAGGGGGTCTTGAGCAGTTCTTC. Translating it yields CASSLREGGLEQFF.

V usage is TRBV7-3 and J usage is TRBJ1-1; TRBD1 matches 7 bases. CDR3 length: 13 residues. V shed 5 bases and J 3 bases; nucleotides not matched to a gene: 3. Germline loops: CDR1 SGHTA, CDR2 FQGTGA. The CDR3 is CASSRQGDTEAFF. CDR3 sequence (DNA): TGTGCCAGCAGCCGGCAGGGGGACACTGAAGCTTTCTTT.